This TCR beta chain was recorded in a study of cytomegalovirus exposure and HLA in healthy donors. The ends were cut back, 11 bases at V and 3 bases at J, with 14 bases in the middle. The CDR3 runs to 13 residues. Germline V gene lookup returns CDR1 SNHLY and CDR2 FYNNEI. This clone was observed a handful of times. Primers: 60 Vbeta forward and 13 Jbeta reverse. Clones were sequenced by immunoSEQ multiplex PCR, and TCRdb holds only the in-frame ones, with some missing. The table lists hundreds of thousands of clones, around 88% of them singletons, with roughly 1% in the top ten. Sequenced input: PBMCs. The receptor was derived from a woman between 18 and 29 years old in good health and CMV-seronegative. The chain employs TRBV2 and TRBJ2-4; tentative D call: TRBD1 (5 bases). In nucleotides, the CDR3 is TGTGCCGGGGCAGGGTTCCTCAAAAACATTCAGTACTTC. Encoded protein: CAGAGFLKNIQYF.